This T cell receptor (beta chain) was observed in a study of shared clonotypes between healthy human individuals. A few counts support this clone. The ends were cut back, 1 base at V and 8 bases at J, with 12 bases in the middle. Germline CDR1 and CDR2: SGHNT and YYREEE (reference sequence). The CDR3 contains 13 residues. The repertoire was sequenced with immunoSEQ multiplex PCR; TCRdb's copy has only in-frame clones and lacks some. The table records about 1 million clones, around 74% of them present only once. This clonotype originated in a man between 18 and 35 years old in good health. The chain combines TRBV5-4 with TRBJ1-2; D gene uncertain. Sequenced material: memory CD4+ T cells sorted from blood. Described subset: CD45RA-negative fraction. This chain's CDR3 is CASSLNVQPGYTF. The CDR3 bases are TGTGCCAGCAGCTTGAATGTGCAACCAGGCTACACCTTC.